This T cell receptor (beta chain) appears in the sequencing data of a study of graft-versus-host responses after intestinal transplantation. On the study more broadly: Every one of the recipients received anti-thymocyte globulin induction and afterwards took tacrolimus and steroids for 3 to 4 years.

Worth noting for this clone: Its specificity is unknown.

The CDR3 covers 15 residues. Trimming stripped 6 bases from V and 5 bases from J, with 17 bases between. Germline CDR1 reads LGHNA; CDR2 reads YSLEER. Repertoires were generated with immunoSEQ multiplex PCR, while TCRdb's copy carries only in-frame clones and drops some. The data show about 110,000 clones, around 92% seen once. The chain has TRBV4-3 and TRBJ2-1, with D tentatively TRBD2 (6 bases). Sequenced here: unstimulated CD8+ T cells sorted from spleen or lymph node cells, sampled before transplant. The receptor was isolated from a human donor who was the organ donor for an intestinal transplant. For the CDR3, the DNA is TGCGCCAGCAGGGAGGGACCCGGAGGAGACAATGAGCAGTTCTTC. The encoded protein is CASREGPGGDNEQFF.